The TCR beta chain described here comes from a study of T cells in Graves' hyperthyroidism and ophthalmopathy. General observations from the study: Ophthalmopathy, which appeared later, was predicted by the model a median 6.5 months before onset.

Using RNA transcripts as the source, TCR beta CDR3 regions were amplified. RT-PCR in the first round (using the HTBI primer set) targeted the TCR CDR3. TCRdb re-called the multiplex PCR reads with MiXCR, one entry per CDR3 protein. The sample yields fewer than 800,000 distinct CDR3 sequences, about a sixth seen once. Note on this clonotype: Its antigen is unknown.

The J segment lost 6 bases and the V segment lost 5 bases, leaving 11 bases of the junction unmatched. Germline V gene data show CDR1 as MDHEN and CDR2 as SYDVKM. This CDR3 comprises 15 residues. This chain joins TRBV28 and TRBJ2-7; TRBD1 agrees at 9 bases. Sequencing was carried out using blood. This clonotype was sampled from a man aged 18 to 30 with Graves' hyperthyroidism. The CDR3 nucleotides read TGTGCCAGCAGTGTTGGTGGGACAGGGTGGCGCGAGCAGTACTTC. This gives the protein CASSVGGTGWREQYF.